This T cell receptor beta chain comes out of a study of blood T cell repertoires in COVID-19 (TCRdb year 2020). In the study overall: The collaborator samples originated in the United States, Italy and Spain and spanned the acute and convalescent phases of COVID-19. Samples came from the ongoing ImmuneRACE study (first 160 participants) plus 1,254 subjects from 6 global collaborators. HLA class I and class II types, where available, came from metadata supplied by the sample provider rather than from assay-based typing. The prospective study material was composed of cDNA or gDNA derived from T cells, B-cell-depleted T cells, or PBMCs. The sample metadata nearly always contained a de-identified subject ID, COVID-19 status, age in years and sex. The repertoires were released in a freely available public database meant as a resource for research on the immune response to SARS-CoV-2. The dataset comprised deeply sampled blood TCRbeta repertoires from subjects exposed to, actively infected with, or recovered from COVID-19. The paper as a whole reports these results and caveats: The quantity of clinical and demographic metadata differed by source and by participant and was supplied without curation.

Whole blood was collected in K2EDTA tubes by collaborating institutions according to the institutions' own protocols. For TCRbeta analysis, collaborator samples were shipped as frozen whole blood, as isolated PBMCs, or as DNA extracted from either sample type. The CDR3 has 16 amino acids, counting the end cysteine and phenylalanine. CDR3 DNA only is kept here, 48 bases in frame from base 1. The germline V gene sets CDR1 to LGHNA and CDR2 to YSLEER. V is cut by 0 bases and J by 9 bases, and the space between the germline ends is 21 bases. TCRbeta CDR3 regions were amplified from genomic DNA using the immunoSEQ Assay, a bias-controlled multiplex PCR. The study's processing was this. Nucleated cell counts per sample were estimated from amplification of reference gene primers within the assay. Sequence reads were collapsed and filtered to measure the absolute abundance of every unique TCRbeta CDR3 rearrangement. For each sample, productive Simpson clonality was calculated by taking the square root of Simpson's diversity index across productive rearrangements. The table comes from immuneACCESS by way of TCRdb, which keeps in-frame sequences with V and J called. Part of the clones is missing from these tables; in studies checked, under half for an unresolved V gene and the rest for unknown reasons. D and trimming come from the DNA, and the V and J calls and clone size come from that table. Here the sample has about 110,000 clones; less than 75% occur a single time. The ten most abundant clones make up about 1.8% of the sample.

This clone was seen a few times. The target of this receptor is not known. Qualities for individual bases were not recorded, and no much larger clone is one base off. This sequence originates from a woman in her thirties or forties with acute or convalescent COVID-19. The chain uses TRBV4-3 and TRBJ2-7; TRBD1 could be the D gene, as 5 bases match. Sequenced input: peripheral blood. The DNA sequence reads TGCGCCAGCAGCCAAGAATATCAGGGTCTATTACGAAGGCAGTACTTC. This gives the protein CASSQEYQGLLRRQYF.